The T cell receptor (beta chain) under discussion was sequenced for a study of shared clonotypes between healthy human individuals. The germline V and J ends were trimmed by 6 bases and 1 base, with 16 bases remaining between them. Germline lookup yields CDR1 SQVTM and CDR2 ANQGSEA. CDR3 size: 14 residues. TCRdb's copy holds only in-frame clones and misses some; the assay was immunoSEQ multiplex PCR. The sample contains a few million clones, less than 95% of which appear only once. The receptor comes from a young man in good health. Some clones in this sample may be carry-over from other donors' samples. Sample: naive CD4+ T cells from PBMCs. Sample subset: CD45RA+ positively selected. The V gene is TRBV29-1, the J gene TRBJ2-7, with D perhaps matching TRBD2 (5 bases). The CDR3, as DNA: TGCAGCGTAGGGCTGCGGGTTCTGTCCTACGAGCAGTACTTC. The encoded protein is CSVGLRVLSYEQYF.